The 10 T cell receptor beta chains in this list originate from one sample, sequenced in a study of blood T cells in healthy people across ages. Primers used in a second PCR of roughly 7 to 11 cycles were a sample-barcoded 5' primer and a J-beta primer mix. One entry per CDR3 protein results from TCRdb running MiXCR on the 5' RACE reads. The sample shows approximately 790,000 distinct CDR3 sequences, 62% of them seen only once. Sequenced: blood. The origin of the receptors is a man under 40 in good health.

There are a few counts of this clonotype. This chain uses TRBV27 with TRBJ2-1, with TRBD2 matching over 10 bases. V lost 2 bases to trimming and J lost 0 bases; unmatched junction nucleotides: 7. This CDR3 is 18 amino acids long. The germline V gene encodes CDR1 MNHEY and CDR2 SMNVEV (reference sequence). CDR3 in amino acids: CASSLVAGGVSSYNEQFF. Written as DNA, the CDR3 is TGTGCCAGCAGTTTAGTAGCGGGGGGCGTTAGCTCCTACAATGAGCAGTTCTTC.

The chain is built from TRBV20-1 and TRBJ2-5, with 7 bases matching TRBD2. The CDR3 covers 14 residues. Germline lookup yields CDR1 DFQATT and CDR2 SNEGSKA (reference sequence). V shed 5 bases and J 5 bases; nucleotides not matched to a gene: 11. This CDR3 is CSAGDLSGVETQYF. CDR3 nucleotides: TGCAGTGCTGGGGACCTCAGCGGGGTGGAGACCCAGTACTTC.

The chain combines TRBV20-1 with TRBJ1-5; 12 positions match TRBD1. Germline V CDR1 and CDR2: DFQATT, SNEGSKA (reference sequence). This CDR3 has 17 amino acids. The V segment lost 3 bases and the J segment 0 bases; nucleotides outside the gene matches: 6. The CDR3 protein is CSASGTGGPLSNQPQHF. CDR3 coding DNA: TGCAGTGCTAGCGGGACAGGGGGCCCTCTTAGCAATCAGCCCCAGCATTTT.

In DNA, the CDR3 is TGTGCCAGCAGCTCCCACGACAGTCCAGAGACCCAGTACTTC. Protein product: CASSSHDSPETQYF. The J gene is TRBJ2-5, the V gene TRBV13; possible D gene TRBD1, 5 bases. Germline assignment: CDR1 PRHDT and CDR2 FYEKMQ (reference sequence). V was shortened by 4 bases and J by 4 bases, with 13 bases between the two germline ends. The CDR3 length is 14 residues.

This clonotype was seen only a few times. This sequence joins TRBV9 and TRBJ2-1, with unresolved D. The CDR3 spans 14 residues. Looked up from germline, CDR1 is SGDLS and CDR2 is YYNGEE. V was pared by 2 bases and J by 5 bases, with 11 bases between. Here the CDR3 reads CASSVSTGHNEQFF. The CDR3 DNA sequence: TGTGCCAGCAGCGTTTCGACTGGCCACAATGAGCAGTTCTTC.

This clonotype was counted between two and nine times. The genes are TRBV20-1 and TRBJ2-1; 10 positions agree with TRBD2. Germline CDR1 DFQATT, CDR2 SNEGSKA (reference sequence). The junction had 8 bases not matched to a gene; V was cut back by 3 bases and J by 3 bases. There are 16 residues in the CDR3. The CDR3 reads CSASIASGGLYNEQFF. The CDR3 DNA reads TGCAGTGCTAGTATCGCTAGCGGGGGACTCTACAATGAGCAGTTCTTC.

The rearrangement uses TRBV12-3 or TRBV12-4 and TRBJ1-4, with D unclear. The V end lost 5 bases, the J end lost 3 bases, and 19 bases lay between the germline ends. There are 17 residues in the CDR3. CDR3 sequence (DNA): TGTGCCAGCAGTCCCGCGGTCGAAGGGCGGGCTAATGAAAAACTGTTTTTT. Translation gives CASSPAVEGRANEKLFF.

The chain combines TRBV30 with TRBJ1-2; TRBD1 might be the D (5 bases). The V end was cut by 7 bases, the J end by 1 base, with 19 bases between. The CDR3 loop spans 15 amino acids. Germline CDR1 and CDR2: GTSNPN and SVGIG (reference sequence). The CDR3 here is CAYTGVRRFNYGYTF. CDR3 nucleotides: TGTGCCTACACAGGAGTAAGGAGGTTTAACTATGGCTACACCTTC.

Worth noting for this clonotype: Its ends do not fully match the called genes, so a read error is possible. The gene calls are TRBV7-7 and TRBJ2-7; TRBD1 aligns across 12 bases. CDR3 size: 15 residues. Per germline, CDR1 SSHAT and CDR2 FNYEAQ (reference sequence). The CDR3 region is CASSAGQGAGYEQYF. The CDR3 nucleotides are TGTGCTAGCAGCGCGGGACAGGGGGCTGGGTACGAGCAGTACTTC.

The V gene is TRBV12-3 or TRBV12-4, the J gene TRBJ2-7; D uncertain. This CDR3 comprises 13 residues. V gave up 6 bases and J gave up 10 bases, with 19 bases separating them. The CDR3 sequence: CASSRPRQETQYF. DNA of the CDR3: TGTGCCAGCAGCCGTCCTCGGCAAGAGACTCAGTACTTC.